The rows below give T cell receptor beta chains drawn from one sample of a study of beta chain features in type 1 diabetes. The table came from immunoSEQ multiplex PCR; TCRdb's copy has only in-frame clones and leaves some out. The table has around 310,000 clones, approximately 15% seen once. Sequencing input: naive CD4+ T cells from blood. The source of these receptors is a woman between 18 and 30 years old with type 1 diabetes. CDR3s include the opening cysteine and the closing phenylalanine or tryptophan. The order of the fields is V gene, D gene, J gene, clone size, CDR3 DNA, CDR3 protein. The D gene is left open where the match is weak. Clone size, where shown, is once, few, many, or a class for clones that have expanded.

v_gene: TRBV30
d_gene: NA
j_gene: TRBJ1-1
abundance: few
CDR3nt: TGTGCCTGGAGTGTACGGTATGAAGCTTTCTTT
CDR3aa: CAWSVRYEAFF

v_gene: TRBV19
d_gene: TRBD2
j_gene: TRBJ2-3
abundance: few
CDR3nt: TGTGCCAGTAGGCTACTAGCGGGAGGGGATACGCAGTATTTT
CDR3aa: CASRLLAGGDTQYF

v_gene: TRBV7-6
d_gene: TRBD1
j_gene: TRBJ2-2
abundance: few
CDR3nt: TGTGCCAGCAGCAACCGGGACAGAAACACCGGGGAGCTGTTTTTT
CDR3aa: CASSNRDRNTGELFF

v_gene: TRBV7-9
d_gene: TRBD2
j_gene: TRBJ2-2
abundance: NA
CDR3nt: TGTGCCGATGGCGGACTAGCGGGAGTGGCGGTCACCGGGGAGCTGTTTTTT
CDR3aa: CADGGLAGVAVTGELFF

v_gene: TRBV30
d_gene: NA
j_gene: TRBJ2-4
abundance: NA
CDR3nt: TGTGCCTGGAGATCTAATATGGCCAAAAACATTCAGTACTTC
CDR3aa: CAWRSNMAKNIQYF

v_gene: TRBV7-2
d_gene: TRBD1
j_gene: TRBJ2-4
abundance: NA
CDR3nt: TGTGCCAGCAGCACCTACAGGGGAACGAACATTCAGTACTTC
CDR3aa: CASSTYRGTNIQYF

v_gene: TRBV28
d_gene: TRBD2
j_gene: TRBJ2-7
abundance: NA
CDR3nt: TGTGCCAGCAGTTTCTGGGGGGGTTCCTACGAGCAGTACTTC
CDR3aa: CASSFWGGSYEQYF

v_gene: TRBV5-1
d_gene: TRBD2
j_gene: TRBJ2-1
abundance: NA
CDR3nt: TGCGCCAGCAGCTTGGCAGGACTAGCGGGAGGCAATGAGCAGTTCTTC
CDR3aa: CASSLAGLAGGNEQFF

v_gene: TRBV7-9
d_gene: TRBD2
j_gene: TRBJ2-1
abundance: NA
CDR3nt: TGTGCCAGCAGGATCCTGGGACTAGCGGACAATGAGCAGTTCTTC
CDR3aa: CASRILGLADNEQFF

v_gene: TRBV5-1
d_gene: NA
j_gene: TRBJ2-3
abundance: NA
CDR3nt: TGCGCCAGCAGCTCTGGGCTGCTTTTGGATACGCAGTATTTT
CDR3aa: CASSSGLLLDTQYF

v_gene: TRBV6-5
d_gene: TRBD1
j_gene: TRBJ2-3
abundance: few
CDR3nt: TGTGCCAGCAGCAGAACAGGGGTGGCCACAGATACGCAGTATTTT
CDR3aa: CASSRTGVATDTQYF

v_gene: TRBV19
d_gene: NA
j_gene: TRBJ2-3
abundance: NA
CDR3nt: TGTGCCAGTACCTATCGCGCCCAGGGCTCCTCCCTGGCTGGGCAGTATTTT
CDR3aa: CASTYRAQGSSLAGQYF

v_gene: TRBV28
d_gene: NA
j_gene: TRBJ2-7
abundance: NA
CDR3nt: TGTGCCAGCACCGTAGGGGGACGCCTTCGGGACGAGCAGTACTTC
CDR3aa: CASTVGGRLRDEQYF

v_gene: TRBV6-5
d_gene: NA
j_gene: TRBJ1-5
abundance: few
CDR3nt: TGTGCCAGCAGAATCAGGGTGAATCAGCCCCAGCATTTT
CDR3aa: CASRIRVNQPQHF

v_gene: TRBV30
d_gene: NA
j_gene: TRBJ2-1
abundance: few
CDR3nt: TGTGCCTGGGGCCGGGAACTAGACAATGAGCAGTTCTTC
CDR3aa: CAWGRELDNEQFF